Below, 8 T cell receptor beta chains from the same sample are listed, as sequenced in a study of shared clonotypes between healthy human individuals (dated by TCRdb to the early 2020s). Receptor libraries were prepared by the immunoSEQ multiplex PCR assay. Sourced from immuneACCESS, this table was stored by TCRdb with only in-frame sequences that have V and J called. A share of the clones is absent; for the studies checked, an unresolved V gene accounts for under half, and the remainder has no known explanation. The sample table records about 680,000 clones; over 65% of these occur just once. 1.5% to 2% of the sample is taken by the ten largest. Sequencing was performed on memory CD4+ T cells sorted from blood. This specimen's cell subset or site label, per the study, means: CD45RA-negative fraction. Receptor source: a woman aged 25 to 39 in good health.

J is TRBJ2-4 and V is TRBV5-1; 7 nucleotides agree with TRBD1. The V gene end was trimmed by 0 bases and the J gene end by 9 bases; junction bases not matched to a gene: 9. The CDR3 covers 15 residues. Germline CDR1 and CDR2: SGHRS and YFSETQ. CDR3 nucleotides: TGCGCCAGCAGCTTGGCTGACAGGGATTATGCCATTCAGTACTTC. This gives the protein CASSLADRDYAIQYF.

V usage is TRBV15 and J usage is TRBJ2-1; 9 nucleotides line up with TRBD2. This CDR3 region has 15 residues. From germline, CDR1 is LNHNV and CDR2 YYDKDF (reference sequence). Trimming cost V 1 base and J 5 bases; bases outside gene matches: 3. CDR3 protein: CATSRGLAGNNEQFF. Here the CDR3 DNA reads TGTGCCACCAGCAGAGGGCTAGCGGGGAACAATGAGCAGTTCTTC.

The chain links TRBV6-5 to TRBJ2-5, with D unclear. Trimming removed 5 bases at V and 5 bases at J, with 6 bases between. The CDR3 is 11 residues long. Per germline, CDR1 MNHEY and CDR2 SVGAGI. CDR3 residues: CASSASETQYF. DNA for the CDR3: TGTGCCAGCAGTGCATCTGAGACCCAGTACTTC.

The rearrangement links TRBV18 to TRBJ2-7; 8 positions agree with TRBD1. Unmatched junction bases numbered 6, after V lost 2 bases and J lost 6 bases. The CDR3 consists of 14 residues. The V gene's germline CDR1 is KGHSH and CDR2 LQKENI. CDR3 amino acids: CASSPARGQGEQYF. The CDR3 nucleotides read TGTGCCAGCTCACCAGCCAGGGGGCAGGGCGAGCAGTACTTC. Looking up the rest from reference TRBV18 and TRBJ2-7 gives the full variable domain: NAGVMQNPRHLVRRRGQEARLRCSPMKGHSHVYWYRQLPEEGLKFMVYLQKENIIDESGMPKERFSAEFPKEGPSILRIQQVVRGDSAAYFCASSPARGQGEQYFGPGTRLTVT.

J is TRBJ2-1 and V is TRBV7-2, with 10 positions matching TRBD2. CDR3 length: 14 amino acids. Germline-derived CDR1 and CDR2 are SGHTA and FQGNSA. The ends lost 4 bases at V and 9 bases at J; junction bases unmatched: 6. In nucleotides, the CDR3 is TGTGCCAGCAGCTCTCCGGGACTAGCGCGTGAGCAGTTCTTC. As protein: CASSSPGLAREQFF.

V gene TRBV29-1 combines with J gene TRBJ2-3; D gene uncertain. Trimming pared 0 bases from V and 4 bases from J, leaving 8 bases between. CDR3 length equals 13 residues. The germline CDR1 and CDR2 sequences are SQVTM and ANQGSEA. The CDR3 is CSVEDLGPDTQYF. CDR3 nucleotide sequence: TGCAGCGTTGAAGATTTAGGGCCAGATACGCAGTATTTT.

The sample holds a few counts of this clone. The J gene is TRBJ2-7, the V gene TRBV14; the match to TRBD2 covers 9 bases. The J segment lost 4 bases and the V segment lost 1 base, leaving 5 bases of the junction unmatched. Germline V lookup: CDR1 SGHDN, CDR2 FVKESK. The length of the CDR3 is 15 residues. The CDR3 loop is CASSQALAGKYEQYF. CDR3 DNA sequence: TGTGCCAGCAGCCAAGCGCTAGCGGGAAAGTACGAGCAGTACTTC.

This clone appeared a single time. DNA of the CDR3: TGCGCCAGCAGCCTCAATCCGGGACTAGCGGGAGGAGGTTTTTCCTACGAGCAGTACTTC. Translating it yields CASSLNPGLAGGGFSYEQYF. V usage is TRBV5-1 and J usage is TRBJ2-7; 15 bases fit TRBD2. The ends lost 4 bases at V and 1 base at J; junction bases unmatched: 15. Germline assignment: CDR1 SGHRS and CDR2 YFSETQ. The CDR3 loop spans 20 amino acids.